Presented here are 20 T cell receptor beta chains from one specimen sequenced in a study of technical replicates of blood from a handful of donors. Clones were read by immunoSEQ multiplex PCR, and TCRdb kept only the in-frame ones, dropping some. The repertoire holds approximately 94,000 clones, approximately 95% seen once, with roughly 0.39% in the top ten. Input material: T cells isolated from PBMCs. The origin of the receptors is a human donor in good health.

The rearrangement joins TRBV6-5 to TRBJ2-1; D perhaps matches TRBD1 (5 bases). V was cut by 0 bases and J by 7 bases, with 10 bases left in between. CDR3 length: 14 amino acids. Germline CDR1 reads MNHEY; CDR2 reads SVGAGI. The CDR3 protein is CASSYSDNQNEQFF. The CDR3 DNA follows: TGTGCCAGCAGTTACTCGGACAATCAGAATGAGCAGTTCTTC.

The chain carries TRBV9 and TRBJ2-2, with TRBD1 as a possible D gene (5 bases). In germline, CDR1 is SGDLS, CDR2 YYNGEE. CDR3 length: 13 residues. V was shortened by 3 bases and J by 6 bases, with 9 bases between the two germline ends. CDR3 residues: CASSAGLSGELFF. The DNA of the CDR3 is TGTGCCAGCAGCGCAGGGCTGTCCGGGGAGCTGTTTTTT.

The chain links TRBV18 to TRBJ2-6, with D uncertain. Trimming took 3 bases from V and 0 from J, leaving 3 bases between them. Per germline, CDR1 KGHSH and CDR2 LQKENI. The length of the CDR3 is 14 residues. CDR3 region: CASSPYSGANVLTF. CDR3 DNA sequence: TGTGCCAGCTCACCGTACTCTGGGGCCAACGTCCTGACTTTC.

The chain has TRBV7-2 and TRBJ1-1; D is perhaps TRBD1 (6 bases). There are 15 residues in the CDR3. The germline V and J ends were trimmed by 6 bases and 4 bases, with 18 bases remaining between them. In germline, CDR1 is SGHTA, CDR2 FQGNSA. In nucleotides, the CDR3 is TGTGCCAGCAGTCAAATTAGCAGGGGCGGCACTGAAGCTTTCTTT. Translated: CASSQISRGGTEAFF.

CDR3 DNA sequence: TGTGCCAGCAGTATCCTCGCGACAGGGGGGGTTTCAAACATTCAGTACTTC. This gives the protein CASSILATGGVSNIQYF. This sequence joins TRBV27 and TRBJ2-4; 9 bases match TRBD1. The germline gives CDR1 MNHEY, CDR2 SMNVEV (reference sequence). This CDR3 has 17 amino acids. V dropped 5 bases and J dropped 6; count of bases not matched to a gene: 14.

The genes are TRBV28 and TRBJ2-7; D call uncertain. The CDR3 loop spans 13 amino acids. CDR1 MDHEN and CDR2 SYDVKM come from the germline V gene. V dropped 6 bases and J dropped 6 bases, with 15 bases sitting between them. The CDR3 loop is CASSPAVPREQYF. CDR3 nucleotides: TGTGCCAGCAGCCCCGCGGTGCCACGCGAGCAGTACTTC.

This sequence joins TRBV30 and TRBJ2-5, with D possibly TRBD1 on 5 matching bases. There are 15 residues in the CDR3. V was clipped by 5 bases and J by 5 bases, with 21 bases between them. CDR1 and CDR2 (germline): GTSNPN, SVGIG (reference sequence). The CDR3 region has the DNA TGTGCCTGGCGCCGCTTCAGGGTACTGGGCGAGACCCAGTACTTC. It codes for CAWRRFRVLGETQYF.

This chain links TRBV10-1 with TRBJ2-3, with D perhaps matching TRBD2 (6 bases). The CDR3 is 15 residues long. Germline V gene data show CDR1 as WNHNN and CDR2 as SYGVQD (reference sequence). The V and J ends lost 8 bases and 2 bases respectively, with 17 bases between them. The CDR3 DNA follows: TGCGCCAGCCTGTCGTTAGGAGGGAACACAGATACGCAGTATTTT. The encoded protein is CASLSLGGNTDTQYF.

The rearrangement links TRBV19 to TRBJ2-3; 8 bases align to TRBD2. Germline CDR1 and CDR2: LNHDA and SQIVND (reference sequence). The V gene end was trimmed by 1 base and the J gene end by 3 bases; junction bases not matched to a gene: 3. CDR3 length: 15 amino acids. The CDR3 DNA follows: TGTGCCAGTAGTATAGCAGCGGGAGTTACAGATACGCAGTATTTT. This translates into CASSIAAGVTDTQYF. The full variable domain, its missing parts supplied by reference TRBV19 and TRBJ2-3, is DGGITQSPKYLFRKEGQNVTLSCEQNLNHDAMYWYRQDPGQGLRLIYYSQIVNDFQKGDIAEGYSVSREKKESFPLTVTSAQKNPTAFYLCASSIAAGVTDTQYFGPGTRLTVL.

This chain links TRBV28 with TRBJ1-2, with unresolved D. CDR1 is MDHEN and CDR2 is SYDVKM in the germline V gene. This CDR3 is 12 amino acids long. The V gene lost 7 bases and the J gene lost 5 bases, with 11 bases spanning the gap. The CDR3 nucleotides are TGTGCCAGCACGTTAGGGAGTTATGGCTACACCTTC. The encoded protein is CASTLGSYGYTF.

The V call is TRBV27, the J call TRBJ2-1; TRBD2 agrees at 11 bases. Trimming removed 6 bases from V and 15 bases from J; junction bases left unmatched: 10. Looked up from germline, CDR1 is MNHEY and CDR2 is SMNVEV (reference sequence). The CDR3 contains 13 residues. Here the CDR3 DNA reads TGTGCCAGCAGGATCACTAGCGGGAGTAACCTGTTCTTC. This gives the protein CASRITSGSNLFF.

This chain links TRBV4-3 with TRBJ1-2, with D possibly TRBD1 on 5 matching bases. Germline loops: CDR1 LGHNA, CDR2 YSLEER. Trimming cost V 3 bases and J 2 bases, with 7 bases left between them. CDR3 length: 13 residues. The CDR3 region has the DNA TGCGCCAGCAGCCAGAACAGGAACTATGGCTACACCTTC. Protein product: CASSQNRNYGYTF.

The gene calls are TRBV7-2 and TRBJ2-7; the D is unclear. This CDR3 is 13 amino acids long. V lost 2 bases, J lost 2 bases, and 7 bases lay in between. Germline V gene data show CDR1 as SGHTA and CDR2 as FQGNSA. The CDR3 nucleotides are TGTGCCAGCAGCTTACCGAGAACCTACGAGCAGTACTTC. It is translated as CASSLPRTYEQYF.

This chain connects TRBV2 to TRBJ2-3; 7 bases map to TRBD2. CDR1 is SNHLY, CDR2 FYNNEI, per germline. The length of the CDR3 is 16 residues. Trimming took 4 bases from V and 4 from J; bases not matched to a gene: 11. The CDR3, as DNA: TGTGCCAGCAGTGTCCCGGGGGGAGGAAATGCAGATACGCAGTATTTT. Amino acid sequence: CASSVPGGGNADTQYF.

The chain combines TRBV5-4 with TRBJ2-2; perhaps TRBD2 as D (6 bases). Germline lookup yields CDR1 SGHNT and CDR2 YYREEE (reference sequence). CDR3 length equals 12 residues. Trimming stripped 4 bases from V and 6 bases from J, with 7 bases between. CDR3 in DNA: TGTGCCAGCAGCCGGGGGTCCGGGGAGCTGTTTTTT. Amino acids: CASSRGSGELFF.

CDR3 sequence reads: CASSSDSSNYGYTF. In DNA form, the CDR3 reads TGCGCCAGCAGCTCTGACAGTTCTAACTATGGCTACACCTTC. This chain connects TRBV5-1 to TRBJ1-2; D is possibly TRBD1 (5 bases). This CDR3 spans 14 amino acids. The germline CDR1 and CDR2 sequences are SGHRS and YFSETQ. V was shortened by 3 bases and J by 0 bases, with 9 bases between the two germline ends. Full variable domain (outside the CDR3, taken from reference TRBV5-1 and TRBJ1-2): KAGVTQTPRYLIKTRGQQVTLSCSPISGHRSVSWYQQTPGQGLQFLFEYFSETQRNKGNFPGRFSGRQFSNSRSEMNVSTLELGDSALYLCASSSDSSNYGYTFGSGTRLTVV.

As concerns this clone: The sample carries other DNA sequences with the same CDR3. The V and J genes are TRBV18 and TRBJ1-3; a weak D match, TRBD1 (6 bases). The germline gives CDR1 KGHSH, CDR2 LQKENI. V lost 1 base and J lost 2, with 6 bases in between. There are 14 residues in the CDR3. CDR3 sequence (DNA): TGTGCCAGCTCACCACAGGGGGCTGGAAACACCATATATTTT. This gives the protein CASSPQGAGNTIYF.

The chain combines TRBV18 with TRBJ2-7; the D gene is possibly TRBD2 (6 bases). This CDR3 comprises 15 residues. Germline CDR1 and CDR2: KGHSH and LQKENI. V lost 3 bases to trimming and J lost 3 bases, with 15 bases between them. The CDR3 region is CASSPEEGLNYEQYF. In nucleotides, the CDR3 is TGTGCCAGCTCACCGGAGGAGGGGTTAAACTACGAGCAGTACTTC.

The V and J genes are TRBV5-6 and TRBJ1-1; TRBD1 is a possible D gene (5 bases). In germline, CDR1 is SGHDT, CDR2 YYEEEE. The V end lost 0 bases, the J end lost 5 bases, and 8 bases lay between the germline ends. The CDR3 totals 13 residues. The CDR3 reads CASSLGGRTEAFF. The CDR3 DNA reads TGTGCCAGCAGCTTGGGGGGCCGGACTGAAGCTTTCTTT.

This sequence joins TRBV2 and TRBJ2-5; 7 bases align to TRBD1. Germline V gene data show CDR1 as SNHLY and CDR2 as FYNNEI. This CDR3 has 13 amino acids. Trimming took 7 bases from V and 4 from J; bases not matched to a gene: 6. The CDR3 nucleotides read TGTGCCAGCATAACAGGGGTGTTAGAGACCCAGTACTTC. As protein: CASITGVLETQYF.